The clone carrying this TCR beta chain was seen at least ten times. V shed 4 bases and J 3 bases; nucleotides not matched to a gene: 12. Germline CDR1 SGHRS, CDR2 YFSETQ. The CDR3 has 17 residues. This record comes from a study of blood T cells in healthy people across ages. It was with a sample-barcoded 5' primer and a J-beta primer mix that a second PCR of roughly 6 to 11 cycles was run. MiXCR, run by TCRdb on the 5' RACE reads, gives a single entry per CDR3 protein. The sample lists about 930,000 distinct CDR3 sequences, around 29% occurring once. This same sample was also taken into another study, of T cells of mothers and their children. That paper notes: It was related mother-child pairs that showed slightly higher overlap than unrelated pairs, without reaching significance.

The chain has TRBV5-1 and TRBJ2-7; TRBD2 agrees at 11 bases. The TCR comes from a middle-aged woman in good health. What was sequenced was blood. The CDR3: CASSPRGTSGSHYEQYF. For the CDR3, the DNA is TGCGCCAGCAGCCCGCGAGGGACTAGCGGATCCCACTACGAGCAGTACTTC. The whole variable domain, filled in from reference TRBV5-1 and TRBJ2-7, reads KAGVTQTPRYLIKTRGQQVTLSCSPISGHRSVSWYQQTPGQGLQFLFEYFSETQRNKGNFPGRFSGRQFSNSRSEMNVSTLELGDSALYLCASSPRGTSGSHYEQYFGPGTRLTVT.